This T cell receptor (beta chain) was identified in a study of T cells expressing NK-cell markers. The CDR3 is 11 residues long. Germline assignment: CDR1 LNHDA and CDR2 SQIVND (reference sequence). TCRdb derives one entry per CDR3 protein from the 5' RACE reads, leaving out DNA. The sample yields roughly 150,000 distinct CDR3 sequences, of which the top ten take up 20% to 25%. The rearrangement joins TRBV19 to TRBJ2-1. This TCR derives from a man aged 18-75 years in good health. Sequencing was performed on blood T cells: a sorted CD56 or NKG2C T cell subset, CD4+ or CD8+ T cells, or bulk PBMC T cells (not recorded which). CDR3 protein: CASSHGNEQFF.